A single sample gave rise to the 7 T cell receptor beta chains below, sequenced in a study of blood T cell repertoires in COVID-19. Method: immunoSEQ multiplex PCR; TCRdb's copy keeps in-frame clones and lacks some. The sample holds over 45,000 clones, 65% to 90% seen once. Sequencing was carried out using peripheral blood. These receptors all come from a woman of 80 years or more with acute or convalescent COVID-19.

V and J are TRBV18 and TRBJ1-1; 10 nucleotides match TRBD1. This CDR3 spans 14 amino acids. The V and J ends lost 2 bases and 5 bases, in that order; junction bases with no gene match: 2. CDR1 is KGHSH and CDR2 is LQKENI in the germline V gene. The CDR3: CASSPTDRGTEAFF. The CDR3 region has the DNA TGTGCCAGCTCACCAACGGACAGGGGGACTGAAGCTTTCTTT.

This clone showed up just a few times. V usage is TRBV9 and J usage is TRBJ1-3; TRBD1 is a possible D gene (6 bases). The CDR3 is 16 residues long. Germline V lookup: CDR1 SGDLS, CDR2 YYNGEE. The germline V and J ends were trimmed by 4 bases and 0 bases, with 14 bases remaining between them. CDR3 amino acids: CASSTRQVLSGNTIYF. CDR3 DNA: TGTGCCAGCAGCACCCGACAGGTACTCTCTGGAAACACCATATATTTT.

V gene TRBV6-6 combines with J gene TRBJ2-2; 8 nucleotides align to TRBD1. The germline V gene has CDR1 MNHNY and CDR2 SVGAGI (reference sequence). The CDR3 is made up of 16 amino acids. Germline trimming cut 5 bases from V and 5 bases from J; bases unmatched to any gene: 10. In DNA, the CDR3 is TGTGCCAGCAGTCGATCCCGACAGGGGTGGACCGGGGAGCTGTTTTTT. This codes for CASSRSRQGWTGELFF.

The chain has TRBV2 and TRBJ2-3, with D hard to call. Trimming took 4 bases from V and 3 from J, leaving 11 bases between them. The CDR3 has 14 residues. Germline V gene sequence: CDR1 SNHLY, CDR2 FYNNEI. CDR3 in DNA: TGTGCCAGCAGTGCAGTTTACCCGACAGATACGCAGTATTTT. Encoded protein: CASSAVYPTDTQYF.

The genes are TRBV19 and TRBJ2-2; maybe TRBD2 (6 bases). V was trimmed by 1 base and J by 0 bases, leaving 9 bases between them. Looked up from germline, CDR1 is LNHDA and CDR2 is SQIVND (reference sequence). The length of the CDR3 is 16 residues. Written as DNA, the CDR3 is TGTGCCAGTAGTATAGGGGAGGTGACGAACACCGGGGAGCTGTTTTTT. Its protein is CASSIGEVTNTGELFF.

This rearrangement joins TRBV7-8 to TRBJ1-5; 7 nucleotides line up with TRBD1. J gave up 8 bases and V 0 bases, and 4 bases lay outside the gene matches. Germline V gene sequence: CDR1 SGHVS, CDR2 FQNEAQ. This CDR3 spans 14 amino acids. This CDR3 is CASSLAGQREPQHF. Here the CDR3 DNA reads TGTGCCAGCAGCTTAGCGGGACAGAGGGAGCCCCAGCATTTT.

In this sample, this clone turned up a few times. The chain uses TRBV19 and TRBJ2-2, with TRBD1 as a possible D gene (6 bases). Germline loops: CDR1 LNHDA, CDR2 SQIVND (reference sequence). CDR3 length: 14 residues. V lost 5 bases to trimming and J lost 6 bases, with 13 bases between them. The CDR3 is CASSPTGMAGELFF. The CDR3 coding sequence is TGTGCCAGTAGTCCTACAGGGATGGCCGGGGAGCTGTTTTTT.